The source of this TCR beta chain is a study of T cell responses to AZD1222 COVID-19 vaccine. Study-wide points: Spike was spanned by vaccine-associated CD4 TCRs, which were dominant at 160-218 and 743-854. Donors skewed white British and female; clonal diversity was possibly underestimated. Seropositive status at baseline applied to only 6 or 7 AZD1222 recipients. Recipients of two AZD1222 doses showed rising Spike-specific TCR breadth and depth.

This clone has a handful of counts. The target antigen is unknown. The CDR3 runs 13 residues. The germline gives CDR1 MNHEY, CDR2 SVGAGI. V was trimmed by 8 bases and J by 1 base, leaving 11 bases between them. Assay used: immunoSEQ multiplex PCR; TCRdb lists only in-frame clones, some missing. The sample has around 140,000 clones, 92% seen once. The input for sequencing was peripheral blood, taken 28 days after the second AZD1222 dose. The clonotype originates from an adult who received the AZD1222 COVID-19 vaccine. The chain uses TRBV6-5 and TRBJ1-1, with unresolved D. CDR3 in amino acids: CASGPFRNTEAFF. In DNA, the CDR3 is TGTGCCAGCGGGCCATTTAGGAACACTGAAGCTTTCTTT.